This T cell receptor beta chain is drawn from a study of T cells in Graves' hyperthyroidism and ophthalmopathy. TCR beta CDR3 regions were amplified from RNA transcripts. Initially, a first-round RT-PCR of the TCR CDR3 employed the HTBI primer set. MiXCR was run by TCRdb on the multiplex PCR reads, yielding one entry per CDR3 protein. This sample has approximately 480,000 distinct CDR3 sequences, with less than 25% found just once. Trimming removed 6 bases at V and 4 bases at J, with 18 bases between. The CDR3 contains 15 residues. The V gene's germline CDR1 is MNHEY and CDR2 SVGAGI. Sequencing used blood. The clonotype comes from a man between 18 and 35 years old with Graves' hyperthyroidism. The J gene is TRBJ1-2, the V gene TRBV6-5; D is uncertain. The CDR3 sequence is CASSPLWAAGYGYTF. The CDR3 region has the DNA TGTGCCAGCAGCCCCCTTTGGGCAGCGGGCTATGGCTACACCTTC.